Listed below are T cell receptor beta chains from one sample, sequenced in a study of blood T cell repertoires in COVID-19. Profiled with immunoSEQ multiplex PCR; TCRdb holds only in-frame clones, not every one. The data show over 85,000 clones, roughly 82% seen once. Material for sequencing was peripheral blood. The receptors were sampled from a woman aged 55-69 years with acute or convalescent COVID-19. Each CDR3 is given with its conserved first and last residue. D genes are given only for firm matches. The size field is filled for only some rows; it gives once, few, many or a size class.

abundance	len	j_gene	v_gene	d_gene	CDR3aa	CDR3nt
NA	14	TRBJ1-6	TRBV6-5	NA	CASSYSSRVPPLHF	TGTGCCAGCAGTTACTCCTCCAGGGTTCCACCCCTCCACTTT
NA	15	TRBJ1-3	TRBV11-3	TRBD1	CASSEQGASGNTIYF	TGTGCCAGCAGTGAACAGGGGGCTTCTGGAAACACCATATATTTT
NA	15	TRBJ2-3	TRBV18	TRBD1	CASSIDRGRVDTQYF	TGTGCCAGCTCAATCGACAGGGGGAGAGTAGATACGCAGTATTTT
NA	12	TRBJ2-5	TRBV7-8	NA	CASGRGEETQYF	TGTGCCAGCGGCAGGGGGGAAGAGACCCAGTACTTC
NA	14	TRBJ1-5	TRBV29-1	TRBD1	CSVAVGTGRKPQHF	TGCAGCGTTGCCGTTGGGACAGGGCGGAAGCCCCAGCATTTT
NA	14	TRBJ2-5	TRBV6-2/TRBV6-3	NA	CASSYGGASETQYF	TGTGCCAGCAGTTACGGAGGGGCCTCGGAGACCCAGTACTTC
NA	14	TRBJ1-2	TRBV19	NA	CASRTQGLNYGYTF	TGTGCCAGTAGGACACAGGGCCTTAACTATGGCTACACCTTC
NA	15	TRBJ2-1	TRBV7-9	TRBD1	CASSPGTGVRNEQFF	TGTGCCAGCAGCCCCGGGACAGGGGTGCGGAATGAGCAGTTCTTC
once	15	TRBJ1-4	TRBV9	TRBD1	CASSVGTGGGEKLFF	TGTGCCAGCAGCGTAGGTACAGGGGGCGGTGAAAAACTGTTTTTT
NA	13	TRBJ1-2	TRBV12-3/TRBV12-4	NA	CASSPLRQGGYTF	TGTGCCAGCAGTCCGCTGAGACAAGGGGGTTACACCTTC